This T cell receptor beta chain was sequenced in a study of blood T cell repertoires in COVID-19. Study in general: Sites in the United States, Italy and Spain provided acute and convalescent COVID-19 samples. The analysed material was cDNA or gDNA that came from T cells, B-cell-depleted T cells, or PBMCs.

Germline V gene sequence: CDR1 ENHRY, CDR2 SYGVKD. Trimming pared 6 bases from V and 4 bases from J, leaving 12 bases between. The CDR3 length is 13 residues. In the original analysis: For nucleated cells, counts were estimated from reference gene primer amplification. Measured with immunoSEQ multiplex PCR; TCRdb has only the in-frame clones, and not every one. V and J calls and clone size follow that table, whereas D and trimming were derived from the DNA. The sample has a few hundred thousand clones, around 88% seen once. This clonotype originated in a woman younger than 45 who had recovered from COVID-19. The V gene is TRBV10-3, the J gene TRBJ1-2, with a possible D match to TRBD1 (6 bases). Input material: peripheral blood. CDR3 in DNA: TGTGCCATCAGCTCCGGGACAACCTATGGCTACACCTTC. Encoded protein: CAISSGTTYGYTF.